These T cell receptor beta chains were read from a single sample in a study of CD8 T cells in Susac syndrome. TCRdb reanalysed the immunoSEQ multiplex PCR reads using MiXCR and keeps one entry per CDR3 protein. This sample has approximately 150,000 distinct CDR3 sequences, with 65% to 90% found just once. Sequenced sample: CD8+ T cells from PBMCs. The receptors derive from a human donor with multiple sclerosis. Each CDR3 is given with its conserved first and last residue. Fields, in order: V gene, CDR3 length, clone size, J gene, D gene, CDR3 DNA, CDR3 protein. D genes are given only for firm matches. Clone size is not always given. Where it is, it says once, few, many or a class for expanded clones.

TRBV18,16,NA,TRBJ2-3,TRBD2,TGTGCCAGCTCACCAATCAGCGGGGGGCACACAGATACGCAGTATTTT,CASSPISGGHTDTQYF
TRBV5-6,14,NA,TRBJ2-7,NA,TGTGCCAGCAGCTTCGTAGCGGTTTCCTACGAGCAGTACTTC,CASSFVAVSYEQYF
TRBV20-1,16,NA,TRBJ2-7,NA,TGCAGTGCTAGTCCCACCGGGACAACATTAAGTCGGGAGCAGTACTTC,CSASPTGTTLSREQYF
TRBV6-2/TRBV6-3,14,NA,TRBJ2-2,NA,TGTGCCAGCAGTTTATTACAGGGTCACGGGGAGCTGTTTTTT,CASSLLQGHGELFF
TRBV19,13,once,TRBJ2-7,TRBD1,TGTGCCAGTAGTGTTGGACAGGGTTACGAGCAGTACTTC,CASSVGQGYEQYF
TRBV27,15,NA,TRBJ2-3,TRBD1,TGTGCCAGCAGTTCGACAGGGATTAGCACAGATACGCAGTATTTT,CASSSTGISTDTQYF
TRBV9,14,NA,TRBJ1-1,NA,TGTGCCAGCAGCCCACCGGGGAGGGATGGTGAAGCTTCCTTT,CASSPPGRDGEASF
TRBV4-1,20,NA,TRBJ2-1,TRBD2,TGCGCCAGTTTCAAGAAAAGACTAGCGGGAGGGTCCCTAAACTACAATGAGCAGTTCTTC,CASFKKRLAGGSLNYNEQFF
TRBV7-8,13,few,TRBJ2-7,TRBD1,TGTGCCAGCAGCTATGGACAGGGCAACGAGCAGTACTTC,CASSYGQGNEQYF
TRBV12-5,13,NA,TRBJ1-1,TRBD1,TGTGCTAGTGGTTTGGGAGGGACAGGGTCTACTTTCTTT,CASGLGGTGSTFF
TRBV27,14,few,TRBJ2-5,TRBD1,TGTGCCAGCAGTTTACAGGGGGCAGGGGAGACCCAGTACTTC,CASSLQGAGETQYF
TRBV5-4,14,NA,TRBJ1-3,NA,TGTGCCAGCAGCTTGGATATTGCTGGAAACACCATATATTTT,CASSLDIAGNTIYF
TRBV4-3,15,once,TRBJ2-1,NA,TGCGCCAGCAGCCCCCTCGGGACCGAAGATTATGAGCAGTTCTTC,CASSPLGTEDYEQFF
TRBV12-3/TRBV12-4,13,NA,TRBJ1-2,NA,TGTGCCAGCAGTGGGGCGCGGATCTATGGCTACACCTTC,CASSGARIYGYTF
TRBV4-2,15,few,TRBJ2-3,NA,TGTGCCAGCAGCCAGGAATACCCCACTAGGGATACGCAGTATTTT,CASSQEYPTRDTQYF
TRBV6-6,15,NA,TRBJ2-3,NA,TGTGCCAGCAGTTACTCGGGCATTTTCACAGATACGCAGTATTTT,CASSYSGIFTDTQYF
TRBV6-1,14,few,TRBJ1-5,NA,TGTGCCAGCAGTCCCCCCGGGGATCCGGGGCCCCAGCATTTT,CASSPPGDPGPQHF
TRBV21-1,19,NA,TRBJ1-2,NA,TGTGCCAGCAGCAAAGCGGGGACCTGTTTCAAGGACAGTAACTATGGCTACACCTTC,CASSKAGTCFKDSNYGYTF
TRBV27,14,NA,TRBJ1-1,NA,TGTGCCAGCAGTTTACGGGTGCTGAACACTGAAGCTTTCTTT,CASSLRVLNTEAFF
TRBV19,14,NA,TRBJ2-1,NA,TGTGCCAGTAGTATAGATCAGTGGGGTAATGAGCAGTTCTTC,CASSIDQWGNEQFF
TRBV29-1,15,NA,TRBJ1-5,NA,TGCAGCGTTCTAAACCGGGGACGGCTGAATCAGCCCCAGCATTTT,CSVLNRGRLNQPQHF
TRBV7-9,16,NA,TRBJ1-4,NA,TGTGCCAGCAGCCCGGGGGCGAGGGCTACTAATGAAAAACTGTTTTTT,CASSPGARATNEKLFF
TRBV27,14,NA,TRBJ1-1,NA,TGTGCCAGCAGTTTACTGGATATGAACACTGAAGCTTTCTTT,CASSLLDMNTEAFF
TRBV19,15,NA,TRBJ1-5,NA,TGTGCCAGTAGCGTAACAAGTTATAGCAATCAGCCCCAGCATTTT,CASSVTSYSNQPQHF
TRBV20-1,15,once,TRBJ2-2,NA,TGCAGTGCTAGAGATCGAAGAGAAAACACCGGGGAGCTGTTTTTT,CSARDRRENTGELFF
TRBV5-6,14,NA,TRBJ1-2,TRBD1,TGTGCCAGCAGTACCGGGACAGATTTTTTTGGCTACACCTTC,CASSTGTDFFGYTF